This T cell receptor (beta chain) was recorded in a study of blood T cell repertoires in COVID-19. In the study overall: Samples taken during acute and convalescent COVID-19 were collected in the United States, Italy and Spain.

Trimming cost V 8 bases and J 1 base, with 10 bases left between them. CDR1 is MNHEY and CDR2 is SMNVEV in the germline V gene (reference sequence). The CDR3 loop spans 13 amino acids. In the original processing: Reference gene primer amplification in the assay estimated nucleated cell counts. TCRdb's copy holds only in-frame clones and misses some; the assay was immunoSEQ multiplex PCR. V, J and clone size derive from that table, while D and trimming were established from the DNA sequence. Of about 190,000 clones listed, around 88% are singletons. The study recruited people aged 18 to 89 years across approximately 25 US areas. Participants had their cohort set by participant-reported clinical history.

Input material: PBMCs or T cells enriched from blood (not recorded which). The V call is TRBV27, the J call TRBJ2-3; D not resolved. The origin of this receptor is a middle-aged man with acute COVID-19. The CDR3 DNA follows: TGTGCCAGCCGACACCAAGGCACAGATACGCAGTATTTT. This codes for CASRHQGTDTQYF.